Below, 20 T cell receptor beta chains from the same sample are listed, as sequenced in a study of blood T cell repertoires in COVID-19. This table comes from immunoSEQ multiplex PCR, and its TCRdb copy is limited to in-frame clones, with some not included. The sample has about 82,000 clones; 60% to 80% are singletons. The specimen was peripheral blood. The receptors originated from a man aged 60 to 75 with COVID-19, enrolled during active disease.

This clone appeared a few times. The CDR3 region has the DNA TGCGCCAGCAGCTTGTCTACAGGTGTTAATGAAAAACTGTTTTTT. Translating it yields CASSLSTGVNEKLFF. The V and J genes are TRBV5-1 and TRBJ1-4, with D maybe TRBD1 (5 bases). The germline CDR1 and CDR2 sequences are SGHRS and YFSETQ. CDR3 length: 15 amino acids. V dropped 1 base and J dropped 4 bases, with 11 bases sitting between them.

V is TRBV5-1 and J is TRBJ2-5, with 8 bases identical to TRBD2. Germline V gene sequence: CDR1 SGHRS, CDR2 YFSETQ. This CDR3 contains 16 residues. V lost 4 bases to trimming and J lost 1 base; unmatched junction nucleotides: 9. This CDR3 is CASSPAGGLGQETQYF. In nucleotides, the CDR3 is TGCGCCAGCAGCCCCGCGGGAGGCTTAGGCCAAGAGACCCAGTACTTC.

V is TRBV15 and J is TRBJ1-2; perhaps TRBD1 as D (6 bases). The CDR3 runs to 16 residues. Germline V gene lookup returns CDR1 LNHNV and CDR2 YYDKDF (reference sequence). V was pared by 0 bases and J by 2 bases, with 13 bases between. The CDR3 DNA follows: TGTGCCACCAGCAGAGATCGGGGACAAACCAACTATGGCTACACCTTC. This gives the protein CATSRDRGQTNYGYTF. Based on the CDR3 plus reference TRBV15 and TRBJ1-2, the full variable domain is DAMVIQNPRYQVTQFGKPVTLSCSQTLNHNVMYWYQQKSSQAPKLLFHYYDKDFNNEADTPDNFQSRRPNTSFCFLDIRSPGLGDTAMYLCATSRDRGQTNYGYTFGSGTRLTVV.

The CDR3 loop is CASSREGGEQYF. The DNA for the CDR3 is TGCGCCAGCAGCCGTGAAGGGGGCGAGCAGTACTTC. The V call is TRBV5-1, the J call TRBJ2-7, with D perhaps TRBD1 (6 bases). The CDR3 loop spans 12 amino acids. V was trimmed by 4 bases and J by 6 bases, leaving 11 bases between them. Germline V gene data show CDR1 as SGHRS and CDR2 as YFSETQ.

This clone was observed a few times. This chain joins TRBV6-6 and TRBJ2-5; 10 nucleotides match TRBD1. Germline CDR1 reads MNHNY; CDR2 reads SVGAGI (reference sequence). V shed 2 bases and J 12 bases; nucleotides not matched to a gene: 9. The CDR3 extends over 14 amino acids. The CDR3 loop reads CASSYLGQGGNKYF. The CDR3 DNA sequence: TGTGCCAGCAGTTACCTCGGACAGGGGGGAAATAAGTACTTC.

The V gene is TRBV7-3, the J gene TRBJ2-5, with 12 nucleotides matching TRBD2. Germline trimming cut 4 bases from V and 2 bases from J; bases unmatched to any gene: 2. CDR1 and CDR2 (germline): SGHTA, FQGTGA. The CDR3 contains 15 residues. Here the CDR3 DNA reads TGTGCCAGCAGCTCCCTAGCGGGGGGGCAAGAGACCCAGTACTTC. It is translated as CASSSLAGGQETQYF.

The genes are TRBV5-4 and TRBJ2-4, with 16 bases fitting TRBD2. The CDR3 sequence is 19 residues long. From germline, CDR1 is SGHNT and CDR2 YYREEE (reference sequence). The V gene end was trimmed by 6 bases and the J gene end by 1 base; junction bases not matched to a gene: 10. CDR3 in amino acids: CASTPGGLAGGLAKNIQYF. CDR3 DNA sequence: TGTGCCAGCACCCCCGGGGGACTAGCGGGGGGGTTGGCCAAAAACATTCAGTACTTC.

The DNA for the CDR3 is TGTGCCAGCTCACCCGGGACAGGGCAAAACATTCAGTACTTC. The encoded protein is CASSPGTGQNIQYF. This chain joins TRBV18 and TRBJ2-4; 9 bases are shared with TRBD1. V shed 3 bases, J shed 5 bases, and the junction held 2 bases outside the gene matches. The CDR3 contains 14 residues. Germline V gene sequence: CDR1 KGHSH, CDR2 LQKENI.

The J gene is TRBJ2-3, the V gene TRBV5-1; tentatively, D is TRBD1 (7 bases). V lost 0 bases, J lost 5 bases, and 13 bases lay in between. Germline values: CDR1 SGHRS, CDR2 YFSETQ. CDR3 size: 15 residues. The CDR3 spells CASSLEGAAGDTQYF. The CDR3 DNA reads as TGCGCCAGCAGCTTGGAGGGGGCAGCGGGAGATACGCAGTATTTT.

The chain recombines TRBV3-1 (or the pseudogene TRBV3-2) with TRBJ2-1, with D perhaps matching TRBD2 (6 bases). Deletions cut 4 bases from V and 5 bases from J, with 15 bases between. The CDR3 has 15 amino acids. Per germline, CDR1 LGHDT and CDR2 YNNKEL (reference sequence). The CDR3 sequence: CASSPRDGSHNEQFF. DNA of the CDR3: TGTGCCAGCAGCCCCCGGGACGGGAGTCACAATGAGCAGTTCTTC.

This clone was seen a handful of times. V usage is TRBV16 and J usage is TRBJ2-3; D gene uncertain. Germline V gives CDR1 KGHSY, CDR2 FQNENV. Between the trimmed V and J ends, which lost 8 bases and 7 bases, there was a span of 28 bases. This CDR3 contains 17 residues. The CDR3 region is CASLQSNSNRGLNTQYF. CDR3 nucleotide sequence: TGTGCCAGCCTCCAATCAAATTCGAACCGCGGCTTGAATACGCAGTATTTT.

This clone was counted between two and nine times. The gene calls are TRBV5-1 and TRBJ2-1; D gene unclear. Germline-derived CDR1 and CDR2 are SGHRS and YFSETQ. CDR3 size: 17 residues. V gave up 4 bases and J gave up 0 bases, with 17 bases separating them. The CDR3 coding sequence is TGCGCCAGCAGCCCGAGGAGCGTCCCGAGCTCCTACAATGAGCAGTTCTTC. Translation gives CASSPRSVPSSYNEQFF. The entire variable domain, with the rest obtained from reference TRBV5-1 and TRBJ2-1, is as follows: KAGVTQTPRYLIKTRGQQVTLSCSPISGHRSVSWYQQTPGQGLQFLFEYFSETQRNKGNFPGRFSGRQFSNSRSEMNVSTLELGDSALYLCASSPRSVPSSYNEQFFGPGTRLTVL.

This clone turned up a few times. The chain carries TRBV4-2 and TRBJ1-1, with TRBD1 matching over 7 bases. The CDR3 is 15 residues long. Germline CDR1 and CDR2: LGHNA and YNFKEQ. V lost 2 bases to trimming and J lost 3 bases; unmatched junction nucleotides: 6. Here the CDR3 DNA reads TGTGCCAGCAGCCAACAACAGGGGTTCCACACTGAAGCTTTCTTT. Its translation: CASSQQQGFHTEAFF.

CDR3 loop: CASSSLGLAGLITQYF. Here the CDR3 DNA reads TGTGCCAGCAGTTCCCTCGGACTAGCGGGCCTAATTACGCAGTATTTT. The chain has TRBV6-2 or TRBV6-3 and TRBJ2-3; 11 nucleotides align to TRBD2. The CDR3 loop spans 16 amino acids. CDR1 MNHEY and CDR2 SVGEGT come from the germline V gene. V was clipped by 4 bases and J by 8 bases; unmatched bases: 11.

The sample holds a few counts of this clone. J is TRBJ1-2 and V is TRBV21-1; TRBD1, the table's D call, was not compared with the DNA. TRBV21-1 is noted as a pseudogene. This CDR3 has 13 residues. CDR3 DNA sequence: TGTGCCAGCAGCAAATACAGGGTGTTTGGCTACACCTTC. This translates into CASSKYRVFGYTF.

V gene TRBV4-2 combines with J gene TRBJ2-3; no definite D call. Trimming removed 4 bases at V and 2 bases at J, with 10 bases between. The length of the CDR3 is 14 residues. The germline V gene encodes CDR1 LGHNA and CDR2 YNFKEQ. CDR3 sequence: CASSPDWVTDTQYF. The CDR3 bases are TGTGCCAGCAGCCCCGACTGGGTCACAGATACGCAGTATTTT.

A few counts support this clone. V and J are TRBV7-9 and TRBJ1-2; 7 nucleotides agree with TRBD1. CDR1 is SEHNR, CDR2 FQNEAQ, per germline (reference sequence). Unmatched junction bases numbered 5, after V lost 1 base and J lost 6 bases. CDR3 length: 14 residues. The CDR3 nucleotides read TGTGCCAGCAGCTTAGTCGAGACAGGGAATGGCTACACCTTC. It codes for CASSLVETGNGYTF.

This clone was detected only a few times. V and J are TRBV9 and TRBJ1-1, with D possibly matching TRBD1 (5 bases). The germline V and J ends were trimmed by 4 bases and 5 bases, with 12 bases remaining between them. The CDR3 runs 13 residues. Germline V gene data show CDR1 as SGDLS and CDR2 as YYNGEE. This CDR3 reads CASSFGHGTEAFF. The CDR3 bases are TGTGCCAGCAGCTTCGGACACGGGACTGAAGCTTTCTTT.

The rearrangement links TRBV9 to TRBJ2-1; TRBD1 matches at 8 bases. CDR3 length equals 14 residues. The J segment lost 8 bases and the V segment lost 0 bases, leaving 4 bases of the junction unmatched. Germline-derived CDR1 and CDR2 are SGDLS and YYNGEE. The CDR3 DNA reads TGTGCCAGCAGCGTAGTTGGACAGGGCTATGAGCAGTTCTTC. Its protein is CASSVVGQGYEQFF.

The chain carries TRBV6-5 and TRBJ2-7; 9 bases agree with TRBD2. V was pared by 0 bases and J by 7 bases, with 10 bases of the junction left unmatched. CDR3 length equals 16 residues. Germline CDR1 reads MNHEY; CDR2 reads SVGAGI. DNA of the CDR3: TGTGCCAGCAGTTACTCATCGTTCGCGGGAGGGGTTGAGCAGTACTTC. It encodes CASSYSSFAGGVEQYF.